This TCR beta chain was sequenced during a study of identical twins. Carrying unique molecular identifiers, the cDNA also gained a universal primer site through template switching. Each CDR3 protein is one row after TCRdb ran MiXCR on the 5' RACE reads. The sample holds more than 200,000 distinct CDR3 sequences, about a tenth seen once. Whole-study results and caveats: Excess twin sharing in beta out-of-frame sequences was weaker. Within monozygotic twins, out-of-frame TCR alpha sharing was underestimated by the models.

This clonotype was counted only a few times. The antigen is undetermined. Among all donors, each was a healthy Caucasian. The V gene end was trimmed by 2 bases and the J gene end by 7 bases; junction bases not matched to a gene: 11. Germline CDR1 SGHKS, CDR2 YYEKEE (reference sequence). CDR3 length: 15 residues. The sequence was obtained from a woman younger than 30 in good health. The V and J genes are TRBV5-5 and TRBJ1-2; TRBD1 agrees at 7 bases. Sequencing was done on a sample of memory (CD45RO+) T cells sorted from blood. The chain's CDR3 is CASSFRDRTSGGYTF. CDR3 coding DNA: TGTGCCAGCAGCTTCCGGGACAGAACCTCCGGTGGCTACACCTTC.